A single sample is the source of the 5 T cell receptor beta chains below, sequenced in a study of shared clonotypes between healthy human individuals. Sequencing was performed with immunoSEQ multiplex PCR; in TCRdb, only in-frame clones are kept and a portion is missing. The sample holds 190,000 or so clones, approximately 60% seen once. Material for sequencing was memory CD4+ T cells sorted from blood. Noted subset: CD45RA-negative fraction. These TCRs come from a man aged 30 to 45 in good health.

The genes are TRBV28 and TRBJ2-3; D tentatively fits TRBD1 or TRBD2 (6 bases each). The CDR3 runs 18 residues. Germline loops: CDR1 MDHEN, CDR2 SYDVKM. Trimming pared 5 bases from V and 1 base from J, leaving 22 bases between. This chain's CDR3 is CASSTRMGSGEGTDTQYF. The CDR3 coding sequence is TGTGCCAGCAGTACTCGCATGGGGTCAGGGGAGGGCACAGATACGCAGTATTTT.

This clone was counted only a few times. This chain links TRBV11-2 with TRBJ1-4; D uncertain. Between the trimmed V and J ends, which lost 5 bases and 11 bases, there was a span of 9 bases. Germline V gene lookup returns CDR1 SGHAT and CDR2 FQNNGV. This CDR3 comprises 11 residues. CDR3 region: CASSAGPKLFF. In DNA form, the CDR3 reads TGTGCCAGCAGCGCGGGTCCCAAACTGTTTTTT.

The chain recombines TRBV5-6 with TRBJ2-2; 15 bases line up with TRBD2. This CDR3 has 18 residues. V gave up 2 bases and J gave up 8 bases; unmatched junction bases: 10. From germline, CDR1 is SGHDT and CDR2 YYEEEE. The CDR3 DNA reads TGTGCCAGCAGCTTAGGACTAGCGGGAGGGCCCATACCGGGGGAGCTGTTTTTT. Its protein product is CASSLGLAGGPIPGELFF.

DNA of the CDR3: TGCAGCGTTGTGGTAGGCTTGAGGGGTGTCTACGAGCAGTACTTC. Translation: CSVVVGLRGVYEQYF. The chain uses TRBV29-1 and TRBJ2-7; D might be TRBD1 or TRBD2, each matching 5 bases. Between the trimmed V and J ends, which lost 4 bases and 3 bases, there was a span of 19 bases. The CDR3 has 15 amino acids. Germline assignment: CDR1 SQVTM and CDR2 ANQGSEA.

The chain joins TRBV7-2 to TRBJ1-2; 10 nucleotides align to TRBD1. Germline V lookup: CDR1 SGHTA, CDR2 FQGNSA. The CDR3 is 14 residues long. The trim removed 5 bases at V and 6 bases at J, leaving 6 bases unmatched. Here the CDR3 reads CASSKTGGVDGYTF. The CDR3 DNA follows: TGTGCCAGCAGCAAGACAGGGGGCGTGGATGGCTACACCTTC.